This T cell receptor beta chain was identified in a study of shared clonotypes between healthy human individuals. The authors loaded 150 to 250 ng DNA, 27,000 or so T cell genomes, into sorted-subset replicate PCRs. Generated by immunoSEQ multiplex PCR, the TCRdb table keeps only in-frame clones and is missing some. The data show over a million clones, 70% to 80% seen once. Germline V gene lookup returns CDR1 KGHSY and CDR2 FQNENV. Trimming pared 7 bases from V and 3 bases from J, leaving 6 bases between. The CDR3 has 11 amino acids. This clonotype was obtained from a man aged 18 to 35 in good health. Some clones in this sample may be carry-over from other donors' samples. This chain uses TRBV16 with TRBJ2-5; no definite D call. Sequencing was carried out using memory CD4+ T cells from PBMCs. The subset denotes: CD45RA-negative fraction. CDR3 in amino acids: CASKAEETQYF. The DNA of the CDR3 is TGTGCCAGCAAGGCGGAAGAGACCCAGTACTTC. Drawing the rest from reference TRBV16 and TRBJ2-5, the complete variable domain is GEEVAQTPKHLVRGEGQKAKLYCAPIKGHSYVFWYQQVLKNEFKFLISFQNENVFDETGMPKERFSAKCLPNSPCSLEIQATKLEDSAVYFCASKAEETQYFGPGTRLLVL.